This T cell receptor beta chain was recorded in a study of CD8 T cells in ankylosing spondylitis. Turning to this clonotype: Antigen specificity is unknown.

V shed 1 base and J shed 2 bases, with 15 bases lying between them. Germline assignment: CDR1 LGHDT and CDR2 YNNKEL (reference sequence). The CDR3 is made up of 16 amino acids. Study results and caveats: Earlier authors reported some of these motif variants in reactive arthritis synovial fluid and blood. Among TCR beta sequences, a motif of several highly homologous variants appeared characteristic of ankylosing spondylitis blood. Disease-linked clones reportedly concentrated significantly in matched ankylosing spondylitis synovial fluid.

Using quantitative 5'-RACE with molecular barcodes, the authors made TCR beta libraries. Each CDR3 protein is one row after TCRdb ran MiXCR on the 5' RACE reads. Of under 550,000 distinct CDR3 sequences in the sample, 25% to 30% were seen once. The sequenced sample was blood, either unsorted or a sorted T cell fraction (not recorded which). This sequence originates from a male donor with ankylosing spondylitis. This rearrangement joins TRBV3-1 to TRBJ2-7; D could derive from TRBD1 or TRBD2 (5 bases each). The CDR3 bases are TGTGCCAGCAGCCAAGCACCCCGGGACGGCGCCTACGAGCAGTACTTC. Residues: CASSQAPRDGAYEQYF.